These 9 T cell receptor beta chains came from one sample sequenced in a study of shared clonotypes between healthy human individuals (dated by TCRdb to 2020 to 2021). Library method: the immunoSEQ multiplex PCR assay. TCRdb holds this immuneACCESS table with in-frame rearrangements only. Some clones are missing; in checked studies, unresolved V genes explain under half, and the rest has no known cause. The sample table records hundreds of thousands of clones; over 60% of these occur just once. About 12% of the sample belongs to the ten largest clones. The sequencing sample was made of PBMCs. The receptors derive from a woman aged 40 to 50 in good health. Some clones in this sample may be carry-over from other donors' samples.

CDR3 sequence (DNA): TGTGCCAGCTCCCCCGGGACAGGGGATGAGCAGTTCTTC. This encodes CASSPGTGDEQFF. The chain joins TRBV18 to TRBJ2-1, with 10 bases fitting TRBD1. This CDR3 contains 13 residues. Germline V CDR1 and CDR2: KGHSH, LQKENI. Losses at the gene ends were 6 bases for V and 8 bases for J; bases not matched to a gene: 4.

The chain combines TRBV29-1 with TRBJ1-3; D is perhaps TRBD1 (5 bases). This CDR3 is built from 11 residues. Germline loops: CDR1 SQVTM, CDR2 ANQGSEA. Deletions cut 5 bases from V and 13 bases from J, with 15 bases between. The CDR3, as DNA: TGCAGCGTTTCGGACACCCTCGGGATATATTTT. This translates into CSVSDTLGIYF.

The J gene is TRBJ2-1, the V gene TRBV9, with 9 bases aligning to TRBD2. Germline V CDR1 and CDR2: SGDLS, YYNGEE. V lost 5 bases, J lost 6 bases, and 9 bases stayed unmatched. The CDR3 length is 15 residues. CDR3 nucleotide sequence: TGTGCCAGCAGAGGTAGGAGCGGGAGGACCAATGAGCAGTTCTTC. Protein sequence: CASRGRSGRTNEQFF.

The rearrangement joins TRBV19 to TRBJ2-5, with 9 bases that match TRBD1. There are 15 residues in the CDR3. The germline gives CDR1 LNHDA, CDR2 SQIVND (reference sequence). Trimming cost V 3 bases and J 4 bases; bases outside gene matches: 6. CDR3 DNA: TGTGCCAGTAGTATCCCGACAGGGGGGATAGAGACCCAGTACTTC. This codes for CASSIPTGGIETQYF.

The genes are TRBV4-3 and TRBJ2-1, with 10 nucleotides matching TRBD2. V trimming: 0 bases; J trimming: 6 bases; junction bases outside the gene matches: 11. Germline assignment: CDR1 LGHNA and CDR2 YSLEER. CDR3 length equals 18 residues. In nucleotides, the CDR3 is TGCGCCAGCAGCCAAGAGAGGACAGCGGGAGGGTCCAGCAATGAGCAGTTCTTC. The encoded protein is CASSQERTAGGSSNEQFF.

The V call is TRBV13, the J call TRBJ2-7, with 15 bases fitting TRBD2. The CDR3 is 15 amino acids. The germline CDR1 and CDR2 sequences are PRHDT and FYEKMQ (reference sequence). The V segment lost 3 bases and the J segment 4 bases; nucleotides outside the gene matches: 1. The CDR3 loop is CASSLGLAGGYEQYF. DNA of the CDR3: TGTGCCAGCAGCTTGGGACTAGCGGGAGGTTACGAGCAGTACTTC. Full variable domain (rest looked up from reference TRBV13 and TRBJ2-7): AAGVIQSPRHLIKEKRETATLKCYPIPRHDTVYWYQQGPGQDPQFLISFYEKMQSDKGSIPDRFSAQQFSDYHSELNMSSLELGDSALYFCASSLGLAGGYEQYFGPGTRLTVT.

With respect to this clone: This probably arose from a read error, given a far larger clone one base away. V and J are TRBV6-1 and TRBJ1-5; 7 nucleotides align to TRBD1. Germline trimming cut 4 bases from V and 9 bases from J; bases unmatched to any gene: 12. CDR1 is MNHNS, CDR2 SASEGT, per germline. The CDR3 totals 15 residues. The CDR3 loop reads CASSGQTGHSRPQHF. As DNA, the CDR3 is TGTGCCAGCAGTGGGCAGACAGGGCATAGTCGGCCCCAGCATTTT.

This clone was observed a few times. The J gene is TRBJ2-7, the V gene TRBV10-2; no reliable D call. The V gene's germline CDR1 is WSHSY and CDR2 SAAADI. The ends were cut back, 8 bases at V and 2 bases at J, with 13 bases in the middle. This CDR3 is 13 amino acids long. The CDR3 bases are TGCGCCAGCCAGGACGGCGTCACCTACGAGCAGTACTTC. It codes for CASQDGVTYEQYF.

About this clone itself: A far larger clone is a single base away, which makes a read error likely. The gene calls are TRBV29-1 and TRBJ2-7; D is possibly TRBD1 or TRBD2 (5 bases each). CDR1 and CDR2 (germline): SQVTM, ANQGSEA. The CDR3 extends over 11 amino acids. V lost 6 bases and J lost 4, with 10 bases in between. The CDR3 DNA reads as TGCAGCGTCTGGGACGGTTACGAGCAGTACTTC. Translated, it gives CSVWDGYEQYF.